This TCR beta chain was documented in a study of T cell changes during pregnancy in multiple sclerosis. The repertoire was sequenced with immunoSEQ multiplex PCR; TCRdb's copy has only in-frame clones and lacks some. Counted here are 75,000 to 100,000 clones, 75% to 95% occurring once; the ten biggest clones make up approximately 1.6%. V was pared by 4 bases and J by 1 base, with 7 bases between. Germline V lookup: CDR1 SNHLY, CDR2 FYNNEI. This CDR3 spans 13 amino acids. The chain combines TRBV2 with TRBJ2-5; D remains unclear. This receptor was identified in a female donor in good health, enrolled as a control in a pregnancy study. Specimen: peripheral blood, collected after pregnancy. CDR3 sequence reads: CASSGLRQETQYF. CDR3 bases: TGTGCCAGCAGTGGGCTTCGCCAAGAGACCCAGTACTTC.